These 13 T cell receptor beta chains were all obtained from the same sample, sequenced in a study of T cells in Graves' hyperthyroidism and ophthalmopathy. Researchers took RNA transcripts and amplified the TCR beta CDR3 regions from them. The TCR CDR3 was amplified in a first-round RT-PCR using the HTBI primer set. TCRdb re-derived calls from the multiplex PCR reads in MiXCR, one entry per CDR3 protein. This sample has 550,000 to 700,000 distinct CDR3 sequences, with about 45% found just once. Sequencing was performed on peripheral blood or thyroid tissue (not recorded which). The receptors originated from an adult woman with Graves' disease, either hyperthyroidism or ophthalmopathy (not recorded which).

Many counts were recorded for this clonotype. The chain carries TRBV7-3 and TRBJ1-2; 9 bases are a match to TRBD1. Germline trimming cut 4 bases from V and 8 bases from J; bases unmatched to any gene: 8. Per the germline V gene, CDR1 is SGHTA and CDR2 is FQGTGA. The CDR3 runs to 14 residues. CDR3 in amino acids: CASSSGQGHGGYTF. CDR3 coding DNA: TGTGCCAGCAGCTCGGGACAGGGTCATGGGGGCTACACCTTC.

On this clonotype itself: The junction shows a germline mismatch at one end, possibly a read error. The chain employs TRBV7-9 and TRBJ2-7, with 9 bases matching TRBD1. The CDR3 has 15 residues. Germline loops: CDR1 SEHNR, CDR2 FQNEAQ (reference sequence). Here the CDR3 DNA reads TGCGCCAGCAGCCAGCTGGGACAGGGCTCCTACGAGCAGTACTTC. This gives the protein CASSQLGQGSYEQYF.

The CDR3 sequence: CASSLRTGKMNQPQHF. The CDR3 nucleotides read TGCGCCAGCAGCCTACGGACAGGTAAGATGAATCAGCCCCAGCATTTT. This chain connects TRBV5-1 to TRBJ1-5; TRBD1 aligns across 7 bases. Germline V gives CDR1 SGHRS, CDR2 YFSETQ. J was trimmed by 4 bases and V by 4 bases; bases with no gene match: 11. The CDR3 is 16 amino acids.

Only a few counts were recorded for this clonotype. Here the CDR3 DNA reads TGTGCCAGCCGGCGGACAGGGAAGAATCAGCCCCAGCATTTT. It translates to CASRRTGKNQPQHF. This rearrangement joins TRBV7-9 to TRBJ1-5, with 8 bases fitting TRBD1. The CDR3 is 14 amino acids. The germline V gene encodes CDR1 SEHNR and CDR2 FQNEAQ (reference sequence). Germline trimming cut 8 bases from V and 4 bases from J; bases unmatched to any gene: 7.

This clonotype was seen more than once but under ten times. The chain is built from TRBV12-3 or TRBV12-4 and TRBJ2-2, with TRBD1 matching over 8 bases. The CDR3 has 16 amino acids. The J segment lost 6 bases and the V segment lost 5 bases, leaving 11 bases of the junction unmatched. Here the CDR3 DNA reads TGTGCCAGCAGTAATCTACCAGTACAGGGGGCCGGGGAGCTGTTTTTT. Its protein product is CASSNLPVQGAGELFF.

The chain combines TRBV7-2 with TRBJ1-1; D gene ambiguous. The CDR3 totals 14 residues. CDR1 is SGHTA, CDR2 FQGNSA, per germline. Trimming pared 7 bases from V and 4 bases from J, leaving 16 bases between. The CDR3 sequence: CASTLGGRFTEAFF. The CDR3 region has the DNA TGTGCCAGCACCCTAGGTGGGCGGTTCACTGAAGCTTTCTTT. The full variable domain, with the rest looked up from reference TRBV7-2 and TRBJ1-1, is GAGVSQSPSNKVTEKGKDVELRCDPISGHTALYWYRQSLGQGLEFLIYFQGNSAPDKSGLPSDRFSAERTGGSVSTLTIQRTQQEDSAVYLCASTLGGRFTEAFFGQGTRLTVV.

The chain carries TRBV10-3 and TRBJ2-5; 11 positions match TRBD2. The germline gives CDR1 ENHRY, CDR2 SYGVKD. CDR3 length: 15 amino acids. Unmatched junction bases numbered 7, after V lost 5 bases and J lost 5 bases. The CDR3 sequence: CAISLTSGMMETQYF. CDR3 DNA: TGTGCCATCAGTTTGACTAGCGGGATGATGGAGACCCAGTACTTC.

The genes are TRBV7-6 and TRBJ1-6; 8 positions agree with TRBD1. V was pared by 3 bases and J by 9 bases, with 4 bases of the junction left unmatched. The CDR3 covers 14 residues. Germline CDR1 SGHVS, CDR2 FNYEAQ. The DNA of the CDR3 is TGTGCCAGCAGCTTGGCAGGGGGCGGTTCACCCCTCCACTTT. Translated: CASSLAGGGSPLHF. Together with reference TRBV7-6 and TRBJ1-6, the CDR3 gives the full variable domain: GAGVSQSPRYKVTKRGQDVALRCDPISGHVSLYWYRQALGQGPEFLTYFNYEAQQDKSGLPNDRFSAERPEGSISTLTIQRTEQRDSAMYRCASSLAGGGSPLHFGNGTRLTVT.

The chain carries TRBV2 and TRBJ1-4; unclear D gene. Per germline, CDR1 SNHLY and CDR2 FYNNEI. This CDR3 has 13 residues. Trimming removed 5 bases from V and 5 bases from J, with 9 bases in between. CDR3 in amino acids: CASSLRGNEKLFF. CDR3 coding DNA: TGTGCCAGCAGTTTGCGGGGAAATGAAAAACTGTTTTTT.

This clonotype was found many times. The gene calls are TRBV5-6 and TRBJ2-7; 10 nucleotides agree with TRBD2. The CDR3 is 15 residues long. After removal of 4 bases from V and 4 bases from J, the junction contained 8 bases not matched to a gene. CDR1 and CDR2 (germline): SGHDT, YYEEEE. The CDR3 DNA is TGTGCCAGCAGCCCTGGACTAGCGGAAGATTACGAGCAGTACTTC. Its translation is CASSPGLAEDYEQYF.

This clonotype was seen ten or more times. The V call is TRBV7-3, the J call TRBJ2-2, with TRBD2 as a possible D gene (6 bases). The CDR3 extends over 16 amino acids. The V gene's germline CDR1 is SGHTA and CDR2 FQGTGA. V was cut by 1 base and J by 7 bases, with 16 bases left in between. The CDR3 sequence is CASSLIIAGQGGELFF. In DNA, the CDR3 is TGTGCCAGCAGCTTAATTATCGCGGGGCAGGGCGGGGAGCTGTTTTTT.

The table lists this clonotype with many counts. The CDR3, as DNA: TGTGCCAGCAGCGGGGACGCGGCGCCGCCCCTCCACTTT. Translation gives CASSGDAAPPLHF. The chain combines TRBV2 with TRBJ1-6; D might be TRBD1 (5 bases). This CDR3 spans 13 amino acids. Per germline, CDR1 SNHLY and CDR2 FYNNEI. V was clipped by 6 bases and J by 13 bases, with 16 bases between them.

Concerning this clonotype itself: This could be a read error, since a much larger clone is one nucleotide away. The V and J genes are TRBV7-8 and TRBJ1-4; TRBD1 is a possible D gene (6 bases). With 5 bases removed from V and 7 bases from J, the gap between germline ends came to 17 bases. The length of the CDR3 is 15 residues. The germline V gene encodes CDR1 SGHVS and CDR2 FQNEAQ. This CDR3 reads CASSRRQALSEKLFF. The CDR3 DNA reads TGTGCCAGCAGCCGAAGACAGGCCCTTAGTGAAAAACTGTTTTTT.